Following are 20 T cell receptor beta chains from one sample sequenced in a study of cytomegalovirus exposure and HLA in healthy donors. Vbeta (60) and Jbeta (13) primers were used in the PCR. Repertoires were generated with immunoSEQ multiplex PCR, while TCRdb's copy carries only in-frame clones and drops some. The data show 100,000 to 150,000 clones, about four fifths seen once. Sequencing was performed on PBMCs. These receptor sequences come from a woman aged 60-75 years in good health and CMV-seropositive.

The chain combines TRBV9 with TRBJ2-5; TRBD2 aligns across 11 bases. CDR1 is SGDLS and CDR2 is YYNGEE in the germline V gene. There are 17 residues in the CDR3. V gave up 3 bases and J gave up 2 bases; unmatched junction bases: 9. In DNA, the CDR3 is TGTGCCAGCAGCGACCCCGGGACTAGCGGTCTACAAGAGACCCAGTACTTC. Its translation is CASSDPGTSGLQETQYF.

This clone was seen once. This sequence joins TRBV5-4 and TRBJ1-1; TRBD1 might be the D (5 bases). The ends were cut back, 0 bases at V and 7 bases at J, with 19 bases in the middle. Looked up from germline, CDR1 is SGHNT and CDR2 is YYREEE (reference sequence). This CDR3 has 16 amino acids. CDR3 sequence: CASSLEQGPRGVEAFF. The CDR3 DNA follows: TGTGCCAGCAGCTTGGAGCAGGGCCCTCGGGGGGTTGAAGCTTTCTTT.

The chain has TRBV7-8 and TRBJ2-7; 8 positions agree with TRBD2. The CDR3 has 15 amino acids. Per germline, CDR1 SGHVS and CDR2 FQNEAQ. The V segment lost 5 bases and the J segment 7 bases; nucleotides outside the gene matches: 13. The CDR3 DNA reads as TGTGCCAGCAGCCCCAGCGGGGGAGTATCGGGGGAGCAGTACTTC. This gives the protein CASSPSGGVSGEQYF.

The rearrangement joins TRBV7-2 to TRBJ1-2; unclear D gene. There are 14 residues in the CDR3. Trimming left V 3 bases short and J 3 bases short, with 11 bases between. The germline gives CDR1 SGHTA, CDR2 FQGNSA. CDR3 region: CASSFDAQYYGYTF. The CDR3 nucleotides read TGTGCCAGCAGCTTCGACGCACAGTACTATGGCTACACCTTC.

V and J are TRBV7-3 and TRBJ2-5; 7 positions agree with TRBD2. J lost 5 bases, V lost 2 bases, and 14 bases had no gene match. CDR3 size: 17 residues. In germline, CDR1 is SGHTA, CDR2 FQGTGA. This CDR3 is CASSLVRGRAGEETQYF. The CDR3 DNA reads TGTGCCAGCAGCTTAGTTCGGGGGAGGGCCGGGGAGGAGACCCAGTACTTC.

This rearrangement joins TRBV29-1 to TRBJ1-1; 7 bases align to TRBD1. From germline, CDR1 is SQVTM and CDR2 ANQGSEA. The CDR3 is 15 residues long. The V segment lost 0 bases and the J segment 0 bases; nucleotides outside the gene matches: 4. The CDR3 DNA follows: TGCAGCGTTGAAGATGGACAGGACCTGAACACTGAAGCTTTCTTT. Translating gives CSVEDGQDLNTEAFF.

The V and J genes are TRBV5-1 and TRBJ2-7; D gene uncertain. The CDR3 has 14 amino acids. Germline V gene data show CDR1 as SGHRS and CDR2 as YFSETQ. Trimming took 0 bases from V and 6 from J, leaving 13 bases between them. This CDR3 reads CASSLVGPPGEQYF. CDR3 sequence (DNA): TGCGCCAGCAGCTTGGTTGGGCCCCCCGGCGAGCAGTACTTC. The variable domain in full, with the rest retrieved from reference TRBV5-1 and TRBJ2-7, is KAGVTQTPRYLIKTRGQQVTLSCSPISGHRSVSWYQQTPGQGLQFLFEYFSETQRNKGNFPGRFSGRQFSNSRSEMNVSTLELGDSALYLCASSLVGPPGEQYFGPGTRLTVT.

The chain recombines TRBV19 with TRBJ1-5; 12 positions match TRBD1. Germline V gene data show CDR1 as LNHDA and CDR2 as SQIVND (reference sequence). The ends lost 6 bases at V and 1 base at J; junction bases unmatched: 4. The CDR3 sequence is 16 residues long. CDR3 loop: CASSRDRGRSNQPQHF. The DNA of the CDR3 is TGTGCCAGTAGCCGGGACAGGGGGCGAAGCAATCAGCCCCAGCATTTT. Full variable domain (outside the CDR3, taken from reference TRBV19 and TRBJ1-5): DGGITQSPKYLFRKEGQNVTLSCEQNLNHDAMYWYRQDPGQGLRLIYYSQIVNDFQKGDIAEGYSVSREKKESFPLTVTSAQKNPTAFYLCASSRDRGRSNQPQHFGDGTRLSIL.

This chain connects TRBV7-9 to TRBJ2-2; weak D call: TRBD2 (6 bases). Germline V gene data show CDR1 as SEHNR and CDR2 as FQNEAQ (reference sequence). Trimming shortened V by 6 bases and J by 2 bases, and 10 bases separated the two germline ends. This CDR3 has 14 amino acids. In DNA form, the CDR3 reads TGTGCCAGCAGTCCGGGGGAAAACACCGGGGAGCTGTTTTTT. This encodes CASSPGENTGELFF.

The chain combines TRBV6-1 with TRBJ1-2, with D maybe TRBD1 (6 bases). Germline V CDR1 and CDR2: MNHNS, SASEGT. The CDR3 runs 11 residues. Trimming took off 7 bases at V and 8 bases at J, with 11 bases between the two ends. CDR3 sequence: CASKNRVGYTF. The DNA for the CDR3 is TGTGCCAGCAAGAACAGGGTCGGCTACACCTTC.

This clone was observed a handful of times. The genes are TRBV6-5 and TRBJ2-2, with TRBD2 identical over 8 bases. Germline V gene sequence: CDR1 MNHEY, CDR2 SVGAGI. V lost 5 bases and J lost 6; bases outside the gene matches: 5. The length of the CDR3 is 14 residues. CDR3 amino acids: CASSEKREPGELFF. For the CDR3, the DNA is TGTGCCAGCAGTGAAAAGCGGGAGCCCGGGGAGCTGTTTTTT.

This clone was observed a handful of times. The chain is built from TRBV5-6 and TRBJ1-3; TRBD1 matches 10 bases. Germline V lookup: CDR1 SGHDT, CDR2 YYEEEE. The V and J ends lost 3 bases and 2 bases, in that order; junction bases with no gene match: 2. The CDR3 has 15 amino acids. The CDR3 DNA reads as TGTGCCAGCAGCTGGGGGACAGGGGCTGGAAACACCATATATTTT. The encoded protein is CASSWGTGAGNTIYF.

This clone was recorded only once. V is TRBV5-1 and J is TRBJ2-7; TRBD2 matches 7 bases. The length of the CDR3 is 14 residues. Germline V gives CDR1 SGHRS, CDR2 YFSETQ. The V gene end was trimmed by 4 bases and the J gene end by 5 bases; junction bases not matched to a gene: 9. The CDR3 DNA follows: TGCGCCAGCAGCCCGGGTCCGGGAGGCCACGAGCAGTACTTC. This translates into CASSPGPGGHEQYF. The full variable domain, its missing parts supplied by reference TRBV5-1 and TRBJ2-7, is KAGVTQTPRYLIKTRGQQVTLSCSPISGHRSVSWYQQTPGQGLQFLFEYFSETQRNKGNFPGRFSGRQFSNSRSEMNVSTLELGDSALYLCASSPGPGGHEQYFGPGTRLTVT.

This clone was picked up a small number of times. The genes are TRBV5-1 and TRBJ2-1; a weak D match, TRBD2 (7 bases). Deletions cut 0 bases from V and 3 bases from J, with 13 bases between. Germline values: CDR1 SGHRS, CDR2 YFSETQ. The CDR3 spans 16 residues. CDR3 protein: CASSLEGGQHYNEQFF. The CDR3 DNA follows: TGCGCCAGCAGCTTGGAGGGGGGGCAGCACTACAATGAGCAGTTCTTC.

The CDR3 bases are TGTGCCAGCTCACCGGGACAGGGGGTGAGAACTGAAGCTTTCTTT. This gives the protein CASSPGQGVRTEAFF. This rearrangement joins TRBV18 to TRBJ1-1, with 11 bases aligning to TRBD1. V shed 3 bases, J shed 5 bases, and the junction held 5 bases outside the gene matches. Per the germline V gene, CDR1 is KGHSH and CDR2 is LQKENI. This CDR3 has 15 residues.

A single count supports this clone. One junction end does not reproduce the germline sequence, and a read error may be involved. V gene TRBV7-7 combines with J gene TRBJ2-3; no reliable D call. Germline V gives CDR1 SSHAT, CDR2 FNYEAQ (reference sequence). This CDR3 is built from 14 residues. In DNA form, the CDR3 reads TGTGCTAGCAGCTTAGCCGCGGCCACAGATACGCAGTATTTT. Translating it yields CASSLAAATDTQYF.

The rearrangement uses TRBV19 and TRBJ2-3; D might be TRBD1 (5 bases). CDR1 and CDR2 from the germline V gene are LNHDA and SQIVND (reference sequence). V shed 3 bases and J shed 2 bases, with 18 bases lying between them. The CDR3 runs 17 residues. The CDR3 DNA is TGTGCCAGTAGTATTTTGCCGTCAGGGATCTTCACAGATACGCAGTATTTT. Amino acid sequence: CASSILPSGIFTDTQYF.

This clone has a single count. J is TRBJ2-1 and V is TRBV30; 10 positions agree with TRBD2. This CDR3 comprises 14 residues. With V trimmed by 2 bases and J by 6 bases, 4 bases remained unmatched. CDR1 GTSNPN and CDR2 SVGIG come from the germline V gene (reference sequence). The CDR3 reads CAWSSSGGANEQFF. Written as DNA, the CDR3 is TGTGCCTGGAGTTCCAGCGGGGGGGCCAATGAGCAGTTCTTC.

V usage is TRBV19 and J usage is TRBJ2-7, with 7 positions matching TRBD1. The germline V gene encodes CDR1 LNHDA and CDR2 SQIVND (reference sequence). With 5 bases clipped from V and 0 bases from J, the junction kept 4 bases outside the gene matches. This CDR3 comprises 14 residues. In DNA form, the CDR3 reads TGTGCCAGTAGTCGGGACAGCCCCTCCTACGAGCAGTACTTC. Amino acid sequence: CASSRDSPSYEQYF.

The chain links TRBV5-1 to TRBJ2-3; TRBD1 matches at 9 bases. From germline, CDR1 is SGHRS and CDR2 YFSETQ. Trimming cost V 3 bases and J 2 bases; bases outside gene matches: 7. This CDR3 has 16 residues. The CDR3 loop reads CASSYRRDRDTDTQYF. The CDR3 nucleotides are TGCGCCAGCAGCTACCGCCGGGACAGGGACACAGATACGCAGTATTTT. The full variable domain, in which reference TRBV5-1 and TRBJ2-3 provide the parts outside the CDR3, is KAGVTQTPRYLIKTRGQQVTLSCSPISGHRSVSWYQQTPGQGLQFLFEYFSETQRNKGNFPGRFSGRQFSNSRSEMNVSTLELGDSALYLCASSYRRDRDTDTQYFGPGTRLTVL.